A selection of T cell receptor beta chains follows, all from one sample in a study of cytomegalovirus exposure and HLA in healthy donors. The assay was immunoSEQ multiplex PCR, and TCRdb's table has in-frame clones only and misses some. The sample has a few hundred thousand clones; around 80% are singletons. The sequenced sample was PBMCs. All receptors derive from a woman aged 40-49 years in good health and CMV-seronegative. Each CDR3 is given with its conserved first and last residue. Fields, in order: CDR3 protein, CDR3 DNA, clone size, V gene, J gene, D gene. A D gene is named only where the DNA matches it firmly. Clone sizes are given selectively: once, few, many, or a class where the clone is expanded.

CASSLGLAGSSYNEQFF	TGTGCCAGCAGCCTGGGACTAGCGGGGAGCTCCTACAATGAGCAGTTCTTC	once	TRBV7-8	TRBJ2-1	TRBD2
CASSPRGVSSYNEQFF	TGTGCCAGCAGCCCCAGGGGGGTATCGTCCTACAATGAGCAGTTCTTC	once	TRBV7-8	TRBJ2-1	.
CASSWRGSDEKLFF	TGTGCCAGTAGTTGGAGGGGAAGTGATGAAAAACTGTTTTTT	few	TRBV19	TRBJ1-4	.
CASSLLQGAEETQYF	TGCGCCAGCAGCTTGCTACAGGGGGCGGAAGAGACCCAGTACTTC	once	TRBV5-1	TRBJ2-5	TRBD1
CASSPSPRQTSYEQYF	TGTGCCAGCAGCCCCAGCCCTCGACAGACCTCCTACGAGCAGTACTTC	.	TRBV7-9	TRBJ2-7	.
CASSPRHADYEQYF	TGTGCCAGCAGCCCGCGACACGCAGACTACGAGCAGTACTTC	.	TRBV7-9	TRBJ2-7	.
CASRLTESSYEQYF	TGTGCCAGCAGGCTAACAGAGAGCTCCTACGAGCAGTACTTC	few	TRBV6-5	TRBJ2-7	.
CASSDTGYGGELFF	TGTGCCAGCAGCGATACAGGTTATGGCGGGGAGCTGTTTTTT	few	TRBV9	TRBJ2-2	.
CASSPRRAGSNQPQHF	TGTGCCAGCAGCCCGCGGAGGGCAGGGAGCAATCAGCCCCAGCATTTT	once	TRBV5-6	TRBJ1-5	.
CASSHQYNIQYF	TGTGCCAGCAGCCATCAGTATAACATTCAGTACTTC	many	TRBV4-2	TRBJ2-4	.
CASSLAGGSYNSPLHF	TGTGCCAGCAGCTTGGCCGGGGGCTCCTATAATTCACCCCTCCACTTT	.	TRBV11-2	TRBJ1-6	.